Below are 10 T cell receptor beta chains sequenced from a single sample in a study of blood T cell repertoires in COVID-19. Repertoires were generated with immunoSEQ multiplex PCR, while TCRdb's copy carries only in-frame clones and drops some. Of around 320,000 clones listed, approximately 89% are singletons. Sequenced sample: PBMCs or T cells enriched from blood (not recorded which). These receptors came from a woman in her forties or fifties who had been exposed to COVID-19.

This sequence joins TRBV28 and TRBJ1-5; the match to TRBD1 covers 7 bases. J was trimmed by 7 bases and V by 6 bases; bases with no gene match: 18. The V gene's germline CDR1 is MDHEN and CDR2 SYDVKM. CDR3 length: 17 residues. DNA for the CDR3: TGTGCCAGCAGGACCAATATAGGGACAGTAGTAGGACAGCCCCAGCATTTT. Its translation: CASRTNIGTVVGQPQHF.

The V call is TRBV7-9, the J call TRBJ2-7; D perhaps matches TRBD2 (7 bases). V shed 2 bases and J shed 5 bases, with 10 bases lying between them. Germline V gene data show CDR1 as SEHNR and CDR2 as FQNEAQ (reference sequence). The CDR3 length is 13 residues. Here the CDR3 reads CASSLIGGDEQYF. Written as DNA, the CDR3 is TGTGCCAGCAGCTTAATAGGGGGGGACGAGCAGTACTTC.

This clone was seen just once. The chain carries TRBV18 and TRBJ2-3; D is possibly TRBD2 (6 bases). With 8 bases removed from V and 2 bases from J, the gap between germline ends came to 17 bases. The germline gives CDR1 KGHSH, CDR2 LQKENI. The CDR3 contains 15 residues. As DNA, the CDR3 is TGTGCCAGCCGCCCATCAGGGAGGACCACAGATACGCAGTATTTT. Its protein product is CASRPSGRTTDTQYF.

This rearrangement joins TRBV19 to TRBJ2-7, with TRBD2 matching over 7 bases. The CDR3 has 14 residues. CDR1 and CDR2 from the germline V gene are LNHDA and SQIVND (reference sequence). Unmatched junction bases numbered 6, after V lost 4 bases and J lost 3 bases. CDR3 in amino acids: CASSTLAVVYEQYF. DNA of the CDR3: TGTGCCAGTAGTACGCTAGCGGTGGTCTACGAGCAGTACTTC.

V and J are TRBV4-1 and TRBJ1-2, with D possibly TRBD1 on 6 matching bases. The CDR3 consists of 16 residues. V dropped 1 base and J dropped 5 bases, with 17 bases sitting between them. Germline V gene lookup returns CDR1 MGHRA and CDR2 YSYEKL. CDR3 sequence reads: CASSQVPQGGEYGYTF. CDR3 coding DNA: TGCGCCAGCAGCCAAGTGCCACAGGGTGGGGAGTATGGCTACACCTTC.

The chain links TRBV6-5 to TRBJ2-7, with 9 bases fitting TRBD1. The CDR3 length is 14 residues. Unmatched junction bases numbered 7, after V lost 8 bases and J lost 2 bases. Germline lookup yields CDR1 MNHEY and CDR2 SVGAGI. The CDR3 here is CASSPGQGAYEQYF. CDR3 nucleotides: TGTGCCAGCTCACCGGGACAGGGTGCCTACGAGCAGTACTTC.

V gene TRBV5-1 combines with J gene TRBJ1-2; D unresolved. Trimming removed 0 bases from V and 0 bases from J, with 6 bases in between. The CDR3 has 14 amino acids. Germline V lookup: CDR1 SGHRS, CDR2 YFSETQ. As DNA, the CDR3 is TGCGCCAGCAGCTTGGAGAGCTCTAACTATGGCTACACCTTC. Residues: CASSLESSNYGYTF.

The V call is TRBV7-9, the J call TRBJ2-7; perhaps TRBD2 as D (5 bases). V was shortened by 1 base and J by 6 bases, with 10 bases between the two germline ends. The CDR3 runs 13 residues. CDR1 and CDR2 from the germline V gene are SEHNR and FQNEAQ (reference sequence). The DNA of the CDR3 is TGTGCCAGCAGCTTAGGGGAGATCGGCGAGCAGTACTTC. Encoded protein: CASSLGEIGEQYF.

The chain couples TRBV5-1 to TRBJ1-1; D uncertain. Germline-derived CDR1 and CDR2 are SGHRS and YFSETQ. CDR3 length: 14 residues. The germline V and J ends were trimmed by 2 bases and 2 bases, with 10 bases remaining between them. The CDR3 nucleotides read TGCGCCAGCAGCTTTGACGGAGCCAACACTGAAGCTTTCTTT. This codes for CASSFDGANTEAFF.

The chain has TRBV4-1 and TRBJ2-2, with D tentatively TRBD1 (6 bases). Trimming removed 1 base from V and 3 bases from J, with 9 bases in between. This CDR3 region has 15 residues. Germline-derived CDR1 and CDR2 are MGHRA and YSYEKL. For the CDR3, the DNA is TGCGCCAGCAGCCAAGGGGACACACACACCGGGGAGCTGTTTTTT. Protein: CASSQGDTHTGELFF.